Ten or more counts support the clone carrying this T cell receptor (beta chain). Its antigen is not known. The V and J ends lost 2 bases and 7 bases respectively, with 9 bases between them. The CDR3 extends over 13 amino acids. Germline CDR1 MNHNS, CDR2 SASEGT. The data are from a study of human T cells and chemical hapten exposure. Time point in this sample: patch test 2, 6 weeks after DPC sensitization. This sample's treatment: therapeutic diphenylcyclopropenone sensitization with weekly scalp DPC. The library labeled individual cDNA molecules by adding unique molecular identifiers to them. Each CDR3 protein is one row after TCRdb ran MiXCR on the RACE reads. The table shows 70,000 to 90,000 distinct CDR3 sequences, with over 9.5% occurring only once. Study findings and constraints: Donors' alopecia may make their immune response differ from healthy people's. No alteration of TCRs above 1 in 1000 frequency was seen with DPC sensitization.

This specimen consisted of whole blood, obtained in connection with sensitization to the hapten diphenylcyclopropenone (DPC). This TCR was recovered from a woman aged 50 to 60 with alopecia areata. Some clones in this sample may be carry-over from other donors' samples. The chain couples TRBV6-1 to TRBJ1-5; D remains ambiguous. CDR3 sequence: CASSENTRQPQHF. The CDR3 coding sequence is TGTGCCAGCAGTGAAAATACGCGCCAGCCCCAGCATTTT.